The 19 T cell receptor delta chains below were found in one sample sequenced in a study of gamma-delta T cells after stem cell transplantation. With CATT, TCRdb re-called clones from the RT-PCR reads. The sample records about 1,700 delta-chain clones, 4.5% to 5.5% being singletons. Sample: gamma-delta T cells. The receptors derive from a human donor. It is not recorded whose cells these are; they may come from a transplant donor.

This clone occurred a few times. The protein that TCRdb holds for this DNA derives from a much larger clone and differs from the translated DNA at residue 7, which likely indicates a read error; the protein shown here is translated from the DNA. The CDR3 coding sequence is TGTGCAGCGCCAAAAATCCCTTGGGGCCACACCGATAAACTCATCTTT. It codes for CAAPKIPWGHTDKLIF. The chain employs TRAV29/DV5 and TRDJ1, with a tentative D call TRDD3 (5 bases). This CDR3 has 16 residues. Germline-derived CDR1 and CDR2 are NSMFDY and ISSIKDK. V shed 5 bases and J shed 0 bases, with 20 bases lying between them.

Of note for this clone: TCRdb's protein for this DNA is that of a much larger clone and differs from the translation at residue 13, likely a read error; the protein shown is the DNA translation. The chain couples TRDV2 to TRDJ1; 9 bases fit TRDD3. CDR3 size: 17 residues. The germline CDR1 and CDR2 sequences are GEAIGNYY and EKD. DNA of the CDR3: TGTGCCTGTGACAGACTGGGGGACCGAAGGGACACCTATAAACTCATCTTT. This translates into CACDRLGDRRDTYKLIF.

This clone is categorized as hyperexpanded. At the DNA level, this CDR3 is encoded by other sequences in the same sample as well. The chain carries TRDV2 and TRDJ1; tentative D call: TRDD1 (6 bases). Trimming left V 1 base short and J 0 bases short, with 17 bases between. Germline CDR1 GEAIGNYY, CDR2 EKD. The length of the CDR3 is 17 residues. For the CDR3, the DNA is TGTGCCTGTGACACGGCAGGACTAAATAGGTACACCGATAAACTCATCTTT. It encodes CACDTAGLNRYTDKLIF.

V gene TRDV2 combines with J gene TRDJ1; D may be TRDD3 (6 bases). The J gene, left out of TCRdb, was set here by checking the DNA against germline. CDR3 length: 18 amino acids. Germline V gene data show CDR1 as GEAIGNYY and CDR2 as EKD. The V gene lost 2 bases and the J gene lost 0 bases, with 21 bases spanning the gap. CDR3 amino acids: CACDRRGGTRQYTDKLIF. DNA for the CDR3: TGTGCCTGTGACAGGAGAGGGGGAACCCGCCAGTACACCGATAAACTCATCTTT.

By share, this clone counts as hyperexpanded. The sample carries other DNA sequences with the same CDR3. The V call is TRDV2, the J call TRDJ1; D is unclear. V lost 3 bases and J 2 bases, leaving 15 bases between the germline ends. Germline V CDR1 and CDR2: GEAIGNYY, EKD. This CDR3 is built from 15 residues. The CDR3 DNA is TGTGCCTGTGACTCCCTAGTAGGGAGTACCGATAAACTCATCTTT. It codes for CACDSLVGSTDKLIF.

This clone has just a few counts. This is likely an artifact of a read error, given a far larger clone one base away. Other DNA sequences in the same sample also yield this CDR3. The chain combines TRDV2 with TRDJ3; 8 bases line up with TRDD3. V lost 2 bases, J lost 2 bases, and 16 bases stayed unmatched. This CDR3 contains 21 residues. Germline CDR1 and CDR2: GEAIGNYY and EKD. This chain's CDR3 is CACDKLGDTNPEPWDTRQMFF. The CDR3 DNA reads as TGTGCCTGTGACAAGCTGGGGGACACCAACCCGGAGCCCTGGGACACCCGACAGATGTTTTTC.

CDR3: CACDTLGDSPSGTDKLIF. For the CDR3, the DNA is TGTGCCTGTGACACCCTGGGGGATAGCCCCTCGGGCACCGATAAACTCATCTTT. The V call is TRDV2, the J call TRDJ1, with TRDD3 identical over 10 bases. TCRdb records no J gene; here it was assigned by comparing the DNA to germline. V gave up 0 bases and J gave up 1 base; unmatched junction bases: 10. The CDR3 runs 18 residues. CDR1 is GEAIGNYY, CDR2 EKD, per germline.

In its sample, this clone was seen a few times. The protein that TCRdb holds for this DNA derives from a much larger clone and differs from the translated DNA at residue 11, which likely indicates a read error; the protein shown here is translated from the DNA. CDR3 sequence reads: CACDTVGGYANTDKLIF. The CDR3 bases are TGTGCCTGTGACACTGTCGGGGGATACGCGAACACCGATAAACTCATCTTT. The V gene is TRDV2, the J gene TRDJ1; 10 nucleotides agree with TRDD3. With 1 base clipped from V and 0 bases from J, the junction kept 7 bases outside the gene matches. This CDR3 is built from 17 residues. Germline V lookup: CDR1 GEAIGNYY, CDR2 EKD.

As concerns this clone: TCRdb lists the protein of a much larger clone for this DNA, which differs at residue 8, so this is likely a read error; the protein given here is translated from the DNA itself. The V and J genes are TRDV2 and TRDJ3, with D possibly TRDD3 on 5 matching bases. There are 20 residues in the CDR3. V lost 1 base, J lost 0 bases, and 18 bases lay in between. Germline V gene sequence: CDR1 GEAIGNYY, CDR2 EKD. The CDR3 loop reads CACDTPGGHPSSWDTRQMFF. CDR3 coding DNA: TGTGCCTGTGACACGCCGGGGGGCCATCCAAGCTCCTGGGACACCCGACAGATGTTTTTC.

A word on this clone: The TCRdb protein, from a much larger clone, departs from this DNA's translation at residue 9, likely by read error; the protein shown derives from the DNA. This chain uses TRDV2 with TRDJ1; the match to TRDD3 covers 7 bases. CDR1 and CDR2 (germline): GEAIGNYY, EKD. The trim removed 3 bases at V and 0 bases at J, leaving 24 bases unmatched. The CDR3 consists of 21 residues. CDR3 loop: CACDAISGDVLGFSYTDKLIF. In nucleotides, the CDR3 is TGTGCCTGTGACGCCATCTCTGGCGATGTACTGGGGTTTTCGTACACCGATAAACTCATCTTT.

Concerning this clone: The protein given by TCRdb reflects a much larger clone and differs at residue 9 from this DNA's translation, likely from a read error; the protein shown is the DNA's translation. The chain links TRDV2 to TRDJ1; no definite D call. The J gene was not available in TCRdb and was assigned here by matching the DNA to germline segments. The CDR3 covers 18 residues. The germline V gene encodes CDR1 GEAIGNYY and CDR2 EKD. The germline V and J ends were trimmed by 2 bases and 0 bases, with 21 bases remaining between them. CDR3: CACDRVGARREYTDKLIF. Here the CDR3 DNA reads TGTGCCTGTGACAGGGTCGGGGCTAGAAGGGAGTACACCGATAAACTCATCTTT.

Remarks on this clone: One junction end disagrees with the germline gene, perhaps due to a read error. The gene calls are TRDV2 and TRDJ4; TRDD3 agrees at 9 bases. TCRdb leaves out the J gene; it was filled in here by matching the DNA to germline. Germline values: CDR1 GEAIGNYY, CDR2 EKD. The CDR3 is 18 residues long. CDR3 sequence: CACDTGRTGGEVARTLIF. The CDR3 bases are TGTGCCTGTGACACTGGACGAACTGGGGGAGAGGTGGCCAGAACCCTGATCTTT.

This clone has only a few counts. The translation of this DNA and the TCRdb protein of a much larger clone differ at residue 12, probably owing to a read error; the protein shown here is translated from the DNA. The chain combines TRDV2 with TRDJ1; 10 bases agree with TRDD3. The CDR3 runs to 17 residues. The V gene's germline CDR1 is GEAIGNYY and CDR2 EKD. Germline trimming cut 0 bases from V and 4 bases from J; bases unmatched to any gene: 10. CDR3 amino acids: CACDTLLGDQYIDKLIF. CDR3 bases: TGTGCCTGTGACACCTTACTGGGGGATCAGTACATCGATAAACTCATCTTT.

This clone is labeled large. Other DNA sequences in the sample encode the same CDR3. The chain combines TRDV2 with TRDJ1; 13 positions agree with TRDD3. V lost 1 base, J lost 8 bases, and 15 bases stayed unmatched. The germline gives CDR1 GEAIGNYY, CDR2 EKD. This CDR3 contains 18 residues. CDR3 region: CACDTLTGGYAGNGKLIF. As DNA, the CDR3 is TGTGCCTGTGACACTCTTACTGGGGGATACGCCGGTAACGGGAAACTCATCTTT.

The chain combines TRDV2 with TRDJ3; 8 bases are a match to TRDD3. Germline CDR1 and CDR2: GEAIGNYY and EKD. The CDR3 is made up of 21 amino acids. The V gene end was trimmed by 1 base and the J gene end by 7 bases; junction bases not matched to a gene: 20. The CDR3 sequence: CACDTVLGDMTLSFDTRQMFF. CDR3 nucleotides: TGTGCCTGTGACACGGTCCTGGGGGACATGACACTCTCCTTTGACACCCGACAGATGTTTTTC.

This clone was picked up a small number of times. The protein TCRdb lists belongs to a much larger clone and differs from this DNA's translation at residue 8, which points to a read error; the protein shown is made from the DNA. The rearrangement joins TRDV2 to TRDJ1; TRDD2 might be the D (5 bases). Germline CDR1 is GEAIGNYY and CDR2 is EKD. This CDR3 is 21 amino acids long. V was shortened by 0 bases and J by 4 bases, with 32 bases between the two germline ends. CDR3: CACDTVPEGTSLYPGVDKLIF. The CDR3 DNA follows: TGTGCCTGTGACACCGTGCCTGAGGGAACTTCCCTCTACCCGGGAGTCGATAAACTCATCTTT.

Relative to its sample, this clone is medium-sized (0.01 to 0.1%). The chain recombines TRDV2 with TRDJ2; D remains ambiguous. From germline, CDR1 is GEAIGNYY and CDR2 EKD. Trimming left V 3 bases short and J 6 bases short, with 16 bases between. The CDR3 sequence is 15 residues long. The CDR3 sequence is CACDLAGSVAAQLFF. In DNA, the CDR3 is TGTGCCTGTGACCTCGCCGGTTCCGTGGCAGCACAACTCTTCTTT.

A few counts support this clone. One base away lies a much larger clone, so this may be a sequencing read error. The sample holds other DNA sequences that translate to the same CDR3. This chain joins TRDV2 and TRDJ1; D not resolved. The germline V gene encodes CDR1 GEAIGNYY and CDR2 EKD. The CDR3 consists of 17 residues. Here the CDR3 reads CACDTVGGSPYTDKLIF. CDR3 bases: TGTGCCTGTGACACCGTAGGAGGATCCCCGTACACCGATAAACTCATCTTC.

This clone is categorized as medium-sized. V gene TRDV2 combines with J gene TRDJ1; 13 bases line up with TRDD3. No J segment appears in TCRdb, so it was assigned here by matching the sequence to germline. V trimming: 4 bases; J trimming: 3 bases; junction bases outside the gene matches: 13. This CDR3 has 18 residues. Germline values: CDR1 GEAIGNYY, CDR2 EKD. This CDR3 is CACDSSQTGGYAPDKLIF. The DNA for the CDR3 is TGTGCCTGTGATAGCAGTCAAACTGGGGGATACGCTCCCGATAAACTCATCTTT.